The rows below give T cell receptor beta chains drawn from one sample of a study of blood T cell repertoires in COVID-19. The repertoire was sequenced with immunoSEQ multiplex PCR; TCRdb's copy has only in-frame clones and lacks some. The data show some 400,000 clones, about 90% seen once. The sample comprised peripheral blood. Source of these receptors: a man between 18 and 29 years old with active or convalescent COVID-19. Both conserved end residues are part of each CDR3. A D gene is named only where the DNA matches it firmly. Clone size, where shown, is once, few, many, or a class for clones that have expanded.

>TRBJ1-3|TRBV5-8|NA|NA
CASSLAGNTIYF
TGTGCCAGCAGCCTGGCGGGAAACACCATATATTTT
>TRBJ1-1|TRBV5-6|NA|NA
CASSEAPNTEAFF
TGTGCCAGCAGCGAGGCTCCGAACACTGAAGCTTTCTTT
>TRBJ2-1|TRBV7-8|NA|NA
CASSLNDYDNEQFF
TGTGCCAGCAGCTTGAACGACTATGACAATGAGCAGTTCTTC
>TRBJ2-7|TRBV4-2|few|NA
CASSQDGRSLANYEQYF
TGTGCCAGCAGCCAAGATGGGAGATCCCTGGCCAACTACGAGCAGTACTTC
>TRBJ2-7|TRBV7-8|NA|TRBD2
CASSLGGLAGDYEQYF
TGTGCCAGCAGCTTGGGAGGACTAGCGGGGGACTACGAGCAGTACTTC
>TRBJ1-3|TRBV19|NA|NA
CATRRTAPDTIYF
TGTGCCACGAGGAGAACGGCTCCTGACACCATATATTTT
>TRBJ1-1|TRBV18|NA|NA
CASSSYRQTGGNTEAFF
TGTGCCAGCTCATCGTATCGACAGACAGGTGGAAACACTGAAGCTTTCTTT
>TRBJ2-7|TRBV19|few|TRBD1
CASSTDRRFAYEQYF
TGTGCCAGTAGTACGGACAGGAGATTTGCCTACGAGCAGTACTTC
>TRBJ1-2|TRBV3-1/TRBV3-2|NA|TRBD1
CASRVRDRGTYGYTF
TGTGCCAGCAGAGTCCGGGACAGGGGGACCTATGGCTACACCTTC
>TRBJ2-1|TRBV7-2|NA|TRBD1
CASRVEGANEQFF
TGTGCCAGCAGAGTCGAGGGGGCTAATGAGCAGTTCTTC
>TRBJ1-3|TRBV10-2|NA|TRBD1
CASSEGTGVGNTIYF
TGCGCCAGCAGTGAGGGGACAGGGGTGGGAAACACCATATATTTT
>TRBJ2-7|TRBV5-1|once|NA
CASSFYRDYEQYF
TGCGCCAGCAGCTTTTACAGGGACTACGAGCAGTACTTC
>TRBJ1-2|TRBV7-9|NA|NA
CASSLGTAISYTF
TGTGCCAGCAGCTTAGGGACAGCTATCAGCTACACCTTC
>TRBJ1-2|TRBV7-8|NA|NA
CASSSRAYGYTF
TGTGCCAGCAGCTCCAGGGCCTATGGCTACACCTTC
>TRBJ1-1|TRBV15|NA|NA
CATSSFNRATEAFF
TGTGCCACCAGCAGCTTTAACAGGGCTACTGAAGCTTTCTTT
>TRBJ1-4|TRBV3-1/TRBV3-2|NA|NA
CASSQSHLGRSEKLFF
TGTGCCAGCAGCCAAAGTCATCTGGGGCGTAGTGAAAAACTGTTTTTT
>TRBJ2-1|TRBV15|NA|TRBD2
CATSRDPTLAGDNEQFF
TGTGCCACCAGCAGAGATCCGACGCTAGCGGGAGACAATGAGCAGTTCTTC
>TRBJ2-7|TRBV7-2|once|NA
CASSLGLDYEQYF
TGTGCCAGCAGCTTAGGGCTCGACTACGAGCAGTACTTC
>TRBJ1-1|TRBV12-5|NA|NA
CASGLTPTTGKAFF
TGTGCTAGTGGTTTGACCCCCACGACAGGTAAAGCTTTCTTT
>TRBJ1-5|TRBV28|NA|TRBD1
CASKTYRGPSNQPQHF
TGTGCCAGCAAGACCTACAGGGGGCCTAGCAATCAGCCCCAGCATTTT
>TRBJ2-2|TRBV6-5|NA|NA
CASSLMVLVRSGELFF
TGTGCCAGCAGTTTGATGGTCTTGGTCCGGTCCGGGGAGCTGTTTTTT
>TRBJ2-3|TRBV2|NA|NA
CATRSGSGTDTQYF
TGTGCCACGCGGTCTGGGTCTGGAACAGATACGCAGTATTTT
>TRBJ2-7|TRBV7-2|NA|TRBD2
CASSFGGIYEQYF
TGTGCCAGCAGCTTCGGGGGGATCTACGAGCAGTACTTC
>TRBJ2-1|TRBV5-1|NA|NA
CASSRLQYNEQFF
TGCGCCAGCAGCAGGTTACAGTACAATGAGCAGTTCTTC
>TRBJ2-1|TRBV6-1|NA|NA
CASSEVDGRGNEQFF
TGTGCCAGCAGTGAAGTAGATGGGCGGGGCAATGAGCAGTTCTTC
>TRBJ2-3|TRBV6-2/TRBV6-3|NA|NA
CASSLTESADTQYF
TGTGCCAGCAGCTTAACCGAATCGGCAGATACGCAGTATTTT
>TRBJ2-7|TRBV7-9|NA|NA
CASSLVGGVYEQYF
TGTGCCAGCAGCTTAGTCGGGGGAGTCTACGAGCAGTACTTC
>TRBJ1-2|TRBV7-9|NA|TRBD1
CASREQGDYTF
TGTGCCAGCAGGGAACAGGGGGACTACACCTTC
>TRBJ2-1|TRBV5-1|NA|NA
CASSGGSLNNEQFF
TGCGCCAGCAGCGGGGGGTCGCTCAACAATGAGCAGTTCTTC
>TRBJ2-7|TRBV10-3|NA|TRBD2
CAISGLAGEGEQYF
TGTGCCATCAGCGGACTAGCGGGAGAGGGGGAGCAGTACTTC